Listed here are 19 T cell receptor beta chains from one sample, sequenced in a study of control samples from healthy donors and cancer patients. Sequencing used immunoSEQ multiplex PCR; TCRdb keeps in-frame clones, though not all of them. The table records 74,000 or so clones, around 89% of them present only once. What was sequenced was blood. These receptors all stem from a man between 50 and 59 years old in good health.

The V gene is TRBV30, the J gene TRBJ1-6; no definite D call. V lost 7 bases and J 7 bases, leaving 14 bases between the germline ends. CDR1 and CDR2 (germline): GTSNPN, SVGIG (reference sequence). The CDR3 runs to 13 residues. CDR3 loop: CASLGGLNSPLHF. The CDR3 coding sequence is TGTGCCTCCCTGGGAGGCCTCAATTCACCCCTCCACTTT.

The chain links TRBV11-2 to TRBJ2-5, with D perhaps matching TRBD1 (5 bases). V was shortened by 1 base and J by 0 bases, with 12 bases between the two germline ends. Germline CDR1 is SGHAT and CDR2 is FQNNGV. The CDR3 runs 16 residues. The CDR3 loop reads CASSLVGRHNQETQYF. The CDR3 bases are TGTGCCAGCAGCTTAGTGGGGCGGCACAACCAAGAGACCCAGTACTTC.

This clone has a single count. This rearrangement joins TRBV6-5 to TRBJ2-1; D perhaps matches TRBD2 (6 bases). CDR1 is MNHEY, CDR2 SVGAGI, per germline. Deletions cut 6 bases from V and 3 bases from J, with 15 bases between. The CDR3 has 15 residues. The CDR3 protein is CASRPGAGRYNEQFF. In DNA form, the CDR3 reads TGTGCCAGCAGGCCCGGGGCGGGGCGCTACAATGAGCAGTTCTTC.

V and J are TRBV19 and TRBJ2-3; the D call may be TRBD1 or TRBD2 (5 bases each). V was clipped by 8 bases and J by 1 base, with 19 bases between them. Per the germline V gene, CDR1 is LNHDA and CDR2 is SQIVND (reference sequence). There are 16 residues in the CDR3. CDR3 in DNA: TGTGCCAGTCAAAGAGGGACGCAGGTGGGCACAGATACGCAGTATTTT. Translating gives CASQRGTQVGTDTQYF.

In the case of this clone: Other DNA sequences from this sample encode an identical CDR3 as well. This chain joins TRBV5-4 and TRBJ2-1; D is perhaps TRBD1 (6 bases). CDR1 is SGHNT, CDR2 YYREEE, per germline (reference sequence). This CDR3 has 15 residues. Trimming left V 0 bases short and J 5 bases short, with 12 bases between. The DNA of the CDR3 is TGTGCCAGCAGCTTGGCCACAGGGATCAACAATGAGCAGTTCTTC. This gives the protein CASSLATGINNEQFF.

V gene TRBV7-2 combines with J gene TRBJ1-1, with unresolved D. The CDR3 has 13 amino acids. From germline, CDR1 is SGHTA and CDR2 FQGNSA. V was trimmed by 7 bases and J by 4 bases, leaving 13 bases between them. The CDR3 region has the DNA TGTGCCAGCACCCCACAAGGGAGCACTGAAGCTTTCTTT. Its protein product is CASTPQGSTEAFF.

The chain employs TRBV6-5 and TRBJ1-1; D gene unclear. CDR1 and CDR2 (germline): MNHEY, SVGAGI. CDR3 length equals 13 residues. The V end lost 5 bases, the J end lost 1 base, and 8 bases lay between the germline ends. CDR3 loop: CASSLTRNTEAFF. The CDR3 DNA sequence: TGTGCCAGCAGTCTTACGAGGAACACTGAAGCTTTCTTT.

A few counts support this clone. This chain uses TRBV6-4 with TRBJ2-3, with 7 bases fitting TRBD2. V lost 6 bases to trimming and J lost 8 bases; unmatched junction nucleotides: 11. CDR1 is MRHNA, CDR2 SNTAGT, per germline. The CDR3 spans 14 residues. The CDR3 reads CASRETSRTATQYF. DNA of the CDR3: TGTGCCAGCAGGGAGACTAGCCGAACGGCTACGCAGTATTTT.

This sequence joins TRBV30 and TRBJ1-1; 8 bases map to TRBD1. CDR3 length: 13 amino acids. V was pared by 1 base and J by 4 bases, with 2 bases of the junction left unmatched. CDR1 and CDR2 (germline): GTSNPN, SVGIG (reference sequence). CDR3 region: CAWSDRGATEAFF. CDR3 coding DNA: TGTGCCTGGAGTGACAGGGGGGCCACTGAAGCTTTCTTT.

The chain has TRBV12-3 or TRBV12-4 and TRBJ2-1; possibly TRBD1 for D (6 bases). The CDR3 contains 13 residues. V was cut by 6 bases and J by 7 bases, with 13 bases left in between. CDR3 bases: TGTGCCAGCAGGCACAGGGTTGGAAATGAGCAGTTCTTC. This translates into CASRHRVGNEQFF.

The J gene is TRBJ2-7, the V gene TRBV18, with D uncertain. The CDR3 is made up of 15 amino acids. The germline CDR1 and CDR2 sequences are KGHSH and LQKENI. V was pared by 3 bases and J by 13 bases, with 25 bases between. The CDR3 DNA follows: TGTGCCAGCTCACCTCCCGGGTCCAACCCCTACGAGCTCTACTTC. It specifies CASSPPGSNPYELYF.

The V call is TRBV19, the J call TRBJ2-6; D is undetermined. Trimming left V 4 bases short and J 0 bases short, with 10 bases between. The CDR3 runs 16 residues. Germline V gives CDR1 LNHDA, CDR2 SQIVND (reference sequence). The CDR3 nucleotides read TGTGCCAGTAGTAGAGTCAGAAGCTCTGGGGCCAACGTCCTGACTTTC. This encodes CASSRVRSSGANVLTF. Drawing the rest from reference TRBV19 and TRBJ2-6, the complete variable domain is DGGITQSPKYLFRKEGQNVTLSCEQNLNHDAMYWYRQDPGQGLRLIYYSQIVNDFQKGDIAEGYSVSREKKESFPLTVTSAQKNPTAFYLCASSRVRSSGANVLTFGAGSRLTVL.

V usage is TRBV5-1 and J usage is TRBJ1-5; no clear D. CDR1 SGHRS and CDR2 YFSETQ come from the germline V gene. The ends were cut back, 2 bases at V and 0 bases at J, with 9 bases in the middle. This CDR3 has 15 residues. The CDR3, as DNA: TGCGCCAGCAGCTTTTCTGGAAATAGCAATCAGCCCCAGCATTTT. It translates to CASSFSGNSNQPQHF. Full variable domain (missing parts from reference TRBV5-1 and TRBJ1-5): KAGVTQTPRYLIKTRGQQVTLSCSPISGHRSVSWYQQTPGQGLQFLFEYFSETQRNKGNFPGRFSGRQFSNSRSEMNVSTLELGDSALYLCASSFSGNSNQPQHFGDGTRLSIL.

The CDR3 loop is CASIGLAGDPSSYNEQFF. The CDR3 DNA reads as TGTGCCAGCATCGGACTAGCGGGGGACCCGAGCTCCTACAATGAGCAGTTCTTC. The chain has TRBV19 and TRBJ2-1; 13 bases map to TRBD2. The trim removed 9 bases at V and 0 bases at J, leaving 11 bases unmatched. Germline CDR1 and CDR2: LNHDA and SQIVND (reference sequence). The CDR3 spans 18 residues.

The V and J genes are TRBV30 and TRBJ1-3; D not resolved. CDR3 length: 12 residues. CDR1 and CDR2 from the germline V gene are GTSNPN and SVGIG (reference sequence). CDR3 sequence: CAEVSDGNTIYF. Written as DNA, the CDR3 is TGTGCGGAGGTCTCAGATGGAAACACCATATATTTT.

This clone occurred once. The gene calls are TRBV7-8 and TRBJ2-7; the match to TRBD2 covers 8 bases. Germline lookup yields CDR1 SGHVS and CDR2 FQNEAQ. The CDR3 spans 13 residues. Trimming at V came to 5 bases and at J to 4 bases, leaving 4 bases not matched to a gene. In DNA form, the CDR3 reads TGTGCCAGCAGCCCTATAGCGGGGTACGAGCAGTACTTC. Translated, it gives CASSPIAGYEQYF.

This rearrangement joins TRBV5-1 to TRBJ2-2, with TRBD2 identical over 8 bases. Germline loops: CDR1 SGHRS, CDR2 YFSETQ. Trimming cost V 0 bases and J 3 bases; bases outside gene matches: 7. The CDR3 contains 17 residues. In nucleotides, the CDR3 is TGCGCCAGCAGCTTGGCCGTCAGCGGGGGATACACCGGGGAGCTGTTTTTT. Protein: CASSLAVSGGYTGELFF.

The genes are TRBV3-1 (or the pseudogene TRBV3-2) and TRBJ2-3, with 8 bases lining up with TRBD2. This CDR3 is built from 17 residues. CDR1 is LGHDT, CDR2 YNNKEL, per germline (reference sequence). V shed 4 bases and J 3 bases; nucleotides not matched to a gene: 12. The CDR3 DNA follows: TGTGCCAGCAGCCCCCGGGGGGGGCGGTTATGGACAGATACGCAGTATTTT. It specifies CASSPRGGRLWTDTQYF.

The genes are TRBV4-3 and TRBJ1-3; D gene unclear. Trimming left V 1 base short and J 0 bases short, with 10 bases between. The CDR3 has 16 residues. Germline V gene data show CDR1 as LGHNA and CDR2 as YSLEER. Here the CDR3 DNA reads TGCGCCAGCAGCCAAGGCCCGGCGGGCTCTGGAAACACCATATATTTT. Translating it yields CASSQGPAGSGNTIYF.